This T cell receptor (beta chain) emerged from a study of vaccination effects on CD4 cells after COVID-19. The data were produced by immunoSEQ multiplex PCR, yet TCRdb's version contains in-frame clones alone and is incomplete. Of roughly 46,000 clones in the sample, 65% to 75% are singletons; the top ten hold roughly 16%. This clone was seen only a few times. Its matching antigen is unknown. Germline CDR1 reads LNHNV; CDR2 reads YYDKDF (reference sequence). The CDR3 spans 12 residues. Trimming took off 1 base at V and 10 bases at J, with 9 bases between the two ends. Under the ViraFEST assay, PBMC were stimulated with viral peptide pools so that antigen-specific CD4+ T cells expanded. Sequencing was performed afterwards. Researchers isolated CD4+ T cells once approximately ten days of culture had elapsed. Each participant was administered two doses of either the BNT162b2 or the mRNA-1273 vaccine.

The sequences come from CD4+ T cells from PBMCs cultured with HCoV-OC43 spike peptides, collected after COVID-19 vaccination. Described subset: HCoV-OC43 spike overlapping peptide pool stimulation. The TCR comes from a human donor who received a COVID-19 vaccine. The chain uses TRBV15 and TRBJ2-3, with a tentative D call TRBD2 (5 bases). The CDR3 is CATSRVLAPQYF. As DNA, the CDR3 is TGTGCCACCAGCAGAGTTCTAGCCCCGCAGTATTTT.